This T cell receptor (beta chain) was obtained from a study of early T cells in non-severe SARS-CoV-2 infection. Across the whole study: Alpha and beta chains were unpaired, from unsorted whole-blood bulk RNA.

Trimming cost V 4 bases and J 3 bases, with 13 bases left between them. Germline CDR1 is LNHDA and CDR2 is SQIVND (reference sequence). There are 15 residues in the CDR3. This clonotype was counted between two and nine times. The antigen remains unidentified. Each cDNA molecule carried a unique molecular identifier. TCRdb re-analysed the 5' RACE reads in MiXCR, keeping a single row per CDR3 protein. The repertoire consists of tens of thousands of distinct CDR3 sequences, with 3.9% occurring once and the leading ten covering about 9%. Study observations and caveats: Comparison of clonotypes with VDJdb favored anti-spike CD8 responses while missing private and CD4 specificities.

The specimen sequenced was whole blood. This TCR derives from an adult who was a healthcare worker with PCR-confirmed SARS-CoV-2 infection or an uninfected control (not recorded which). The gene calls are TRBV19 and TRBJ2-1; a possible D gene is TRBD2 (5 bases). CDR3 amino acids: CASSTPGVGYNEQFF. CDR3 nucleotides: TGTGCCAGTAGTACCCCCGGGGTAGGCTACAATGAGCAGTTCTTC.